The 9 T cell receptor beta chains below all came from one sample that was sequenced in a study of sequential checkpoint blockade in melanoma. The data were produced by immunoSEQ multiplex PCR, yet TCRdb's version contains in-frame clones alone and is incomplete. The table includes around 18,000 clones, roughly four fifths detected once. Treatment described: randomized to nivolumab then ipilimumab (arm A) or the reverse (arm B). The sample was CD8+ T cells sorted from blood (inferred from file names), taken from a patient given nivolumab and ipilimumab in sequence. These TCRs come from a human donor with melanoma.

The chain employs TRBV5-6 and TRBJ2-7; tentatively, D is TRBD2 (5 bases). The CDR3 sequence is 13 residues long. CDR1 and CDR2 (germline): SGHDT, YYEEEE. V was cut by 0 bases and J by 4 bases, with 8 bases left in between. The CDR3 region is CASSLGPGYEQYF. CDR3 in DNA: TGTGCCAGCAGCTTGGGCCCGGGGTACGAGCAGTACTTC.

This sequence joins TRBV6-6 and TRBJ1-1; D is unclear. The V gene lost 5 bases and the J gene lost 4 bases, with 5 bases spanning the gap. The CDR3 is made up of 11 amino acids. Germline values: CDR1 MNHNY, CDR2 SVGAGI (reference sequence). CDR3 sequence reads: CASSPLTEAFF. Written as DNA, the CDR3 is TGTGCCAGCAGTCCCCTCACTGAAGCTTTCTTT.

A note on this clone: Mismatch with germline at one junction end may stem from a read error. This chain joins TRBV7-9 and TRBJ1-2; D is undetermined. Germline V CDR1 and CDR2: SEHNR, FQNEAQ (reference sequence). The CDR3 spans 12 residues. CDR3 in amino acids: CASSSVNSGYTF. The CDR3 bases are TGTGCCAGCAGCTCCGTCAACTCTGGCTACACCTTC.

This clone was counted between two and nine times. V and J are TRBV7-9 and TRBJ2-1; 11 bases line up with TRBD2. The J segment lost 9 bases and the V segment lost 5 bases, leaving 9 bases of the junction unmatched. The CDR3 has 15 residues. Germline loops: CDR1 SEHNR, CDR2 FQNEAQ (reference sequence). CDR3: CASSQTTGLAGEQFF. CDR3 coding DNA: TGTGCCAGCAGCCAGACGACCGGACTAGCGGGTGAGCAGTTCTTC.

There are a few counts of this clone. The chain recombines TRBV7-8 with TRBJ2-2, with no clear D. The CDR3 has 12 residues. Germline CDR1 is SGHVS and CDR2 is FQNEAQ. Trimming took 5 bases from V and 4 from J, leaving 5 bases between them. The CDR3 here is CASSPSTGELFF. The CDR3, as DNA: TGTGCCAGCAGCCCGTCCACCGGGGAGCTGTTTTTT.

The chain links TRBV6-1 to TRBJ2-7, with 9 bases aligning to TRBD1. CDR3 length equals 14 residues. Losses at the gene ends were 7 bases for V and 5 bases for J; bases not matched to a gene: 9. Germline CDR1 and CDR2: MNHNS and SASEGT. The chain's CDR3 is CASTEVGTGNEQYF. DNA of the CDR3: TGTGCCAGCACCGAAGTGGGGACAGGGAACGAGCAGTACTTC.

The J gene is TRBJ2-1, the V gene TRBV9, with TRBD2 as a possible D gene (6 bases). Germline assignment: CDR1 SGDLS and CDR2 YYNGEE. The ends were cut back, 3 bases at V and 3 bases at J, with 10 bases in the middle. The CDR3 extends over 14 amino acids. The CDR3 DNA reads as TGTGCCAGCAGCGGGCGGGATAGCTACAATGAGCAGTTCTTC. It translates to CASSGRDSYNEQFF.

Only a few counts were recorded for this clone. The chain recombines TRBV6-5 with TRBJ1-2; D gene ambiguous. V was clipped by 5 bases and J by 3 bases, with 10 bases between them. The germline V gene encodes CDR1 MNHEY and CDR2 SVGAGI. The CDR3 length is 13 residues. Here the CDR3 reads CASSMTEDYGYTF. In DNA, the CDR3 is TGTGCCAGCAGTATGACGGAGGACTATGGCTACACCTTC.

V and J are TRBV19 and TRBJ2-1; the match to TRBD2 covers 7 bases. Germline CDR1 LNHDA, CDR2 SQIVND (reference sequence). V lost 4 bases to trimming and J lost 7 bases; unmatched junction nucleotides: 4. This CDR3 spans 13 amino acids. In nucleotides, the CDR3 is TGTGCCAGTAGTACGGGACTACTGAATGAGCAGTTCTTC. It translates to CASSTGLLNEQFF.